What follows is one T cell receptor (beta chain) and its context. Germline V gene data show CDR1 as LNHNV and CDR2 as YYDKDF (reference sequence). The CDR3 consists of 16 residues. Germline trimming cut 1 base from V and 0 bases from J; bases unmatched to any gene: 3. Data came from immunoSEQ multiplex PCR; TCRdb stores just in-frame clones and leaves some out. The sample records some 2,100,000 clones, more than 90% being singletons. The entry originates in a study of shared clonotypes between healthy human individuals. The chain couples TRBV15 to TRBJ2-1; the match to TRBD2 covers 7 bases. This clonotype was sampled from a man younger than 35 in good health. The sample comprised naive CD4+ T cells sorted from blood. Subset meaning: CD45RA+ positively selected. This CDR3 is CATSRVLAVSYNEQFF. The CDR3 DNA reads TGTGCCACCAGCAGAGTTCTAGCGGTCTCCTACAATGAGCAGTTCTTC.